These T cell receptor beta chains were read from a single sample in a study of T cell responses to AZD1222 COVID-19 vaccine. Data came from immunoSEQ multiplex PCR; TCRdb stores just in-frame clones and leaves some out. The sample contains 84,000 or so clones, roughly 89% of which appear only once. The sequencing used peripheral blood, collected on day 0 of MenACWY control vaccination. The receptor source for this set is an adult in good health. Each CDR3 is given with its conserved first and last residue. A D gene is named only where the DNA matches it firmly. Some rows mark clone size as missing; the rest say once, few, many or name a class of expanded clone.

CAISESGQGFPKNTGELFF	TGTGCCATCAGTGAGTCCGGCCAGGGATTCCCTAAGAACACCGGGGAGCTGTTTTTT	TRBJ2-2	.	TRBV10-3	19	.
CASSEGGSHGYTF	TGTGCCAGCAGTGAAGGCGGTAGCCATGGCTACACCTTC	TRBJ1-2	.	TRBV6-1	13	.
CSAGTGNYGYTF	TGCAGCGCCGGGACGGGCAACTATGGCTACACCTTC	TRBJ1-2	.	TRBV29-1	12	.
CASSPDRRSTEAFF	TGTGCCAGCAGCCCGGACAGGAGAAGTACTGAAGCTTTCTTT	TRBJ1-1	TRBD1	TRBV2	14	.
CASSEVDRVEQYF	TGTGCCAGCAGTGAAGTGGACAGGGTCGAGCAGTACTTC	TRBJ2-7	TRBD1	TRBV6-1	13	once
CASSANHGQGAYYEQYF	TGTGCCAGCAGCGCCAACCATGGACAGGGAGCTTACTACGAGCAGTACTTC	TRBJ2-7	TRBD1	TRBV28	17	.
CASSLWGGYGYTF	TGTGCCAGCAGCTTATGGGGGGGCTATGGCTACACCTTC	TRBJ1-2	.	TRBV11-2	13	.
CASSSPPQGSNQPQHF	TGTGCCAGCAGTTCCCCCCCACAGGGAAGCAATCAGCCCCAGCATTTT	TRBJ1-5	.	TRBV6-2/TRBV6-3	16	.
CATSRDMEYEQYF	TGTGCCACCAGCAGAGATATGGAGTACGAGCAGTACTTC	TRBJ2-7	.	TRBV15	13	.
CASSRTMTRGKLFF	TGTGCCAGCAGCCGGACCATGACAAGGGGAAAACTGTTTTTT	TRBJ1-4	.	TRBV3-1/TRBV3-2	14	.
CASNMDSSWNEQFF	TGTGCCAGTAACATGGACAGCTCTTGGAATGAGCAGTTCTTC	TRBJ2-1	.	TRBV19	14	.
CATSPGDRSLEQYF	TGTGCCACCAGTCCCGGGGACAGATCACTCGAGCAGTACTTC	TRBJ2-7	TRBD1	TRBV28	14	.
CASSTRQGRHQPQHF	TGTGCCAGTAGTACGAGACAGGGAAGGCACCAGCCCCAGCATTTT	TRBJ1-5	TRBD1	TRBV19	15	.
CASSLIGTNSPLHF	TGTGCCAGCAGTCTCATAGGTACTAATTCACCCCTCCACTTT	TRBJ1-6	.	TRBV6-5	14	few
CASSPWGEGIYEQYF	TGTGCCAGCAGCCCATGGGGCGAAGGGATCTACGAGCAGTACTTC	TRBJ2-7	.	TRBV27	15	.
CASSFAIEGETQYF	TGTGCCAGCAGCTTTGCGATAGAGGGCGAGACCCAGTACTTC	TRBJ2-5	.	TRBV5-4	14	.
CASSEGTGRQKLFF	TGTGCCAGCAGCGAAGGGACAGGGCGACAAAAACTGTTTTTT	TRBJ1-4	TRBD1	TRBV6-2/TRBV6-3	14	.
CATPLQVGTGVGTGELFF	TGTGCCACCCCACTCCAAGTTGGGACAGGGGTGGGCACCGGGGAGCTGTTTTTT	TRBJ2-2	TRBD1	TRBV2	18	.
CASSYQSGGLGEQYF	TGTGCCAGCAGTTACCAGAGCGGGGGATTGGGGGAGCAGTACTTC	TRBJ2-7	TRBD2	TRBV6-2/TRBV6-3	15	.
CASSNTQGTYEQYF	TGTGCCAGCTCCAACACACAGGGCACCTACGAGCAGTACTTC	TRBJ2-7	.	TRBV27	14	.
CASSHPGLEETQYF	TGTGCCAGCAGCCACCCGGGACTAGAGGAGACCCAGTACTTC	TRBJ2-5	TRBD2	TRBV6-2/TRBV6-3	14	.
CASSTRGTSGNTIYF	TGTGCCAGCAGCACCAGGGGGACGTCTGGAAACACCATATATTTT	TRBJ1-3	TRBD1	TRBV9	15	few
CASSLVPVPNPGEQYF	TGTGCCAGCAGCTTAGTTCCAGTCCCCAACCCTGGGGAGCAGTACTTC	TRBJ2-7	.	TRBV7-2	16	.
CASSPTGAGEKLFF	TGTGCCAGCAGCCCGACAGGGGCTGGCGAAAAACTGTTTTTT	TRBJ1-4	TRBD1	TRBV3-1/TRBV3-2	14	.
CASSDPGRPRNEQFF	TGTGCCAGCAGTGATCCCGGGAGGCCAAGGAATGAGCAGTTCTTC	TRBJ2-1	TRBD2	TRBV6-4	15	.
CASSSQGAQDEKLFF	TGCGCCAGCAGCTCCCAAGGGGCTCAGGATGAAAAACTGTTTTTT	TRBJ1-4	.	TRBV5-1	15	.
CASSSWLAGYQETQYF	TGTGCCAGCAGCTCCTGGCTAGCGGGCTACCAAGAGACCCAGTACTTC	TRBJ2-5	TRBD2	TRBV5-5	16	.
CASSSGDRLNYGYTF	TGTGCCAGCTCATCGGGCGACAGGCTAAACTATGGCTACACCTTC	TRBJ1-2	.	TRBV18	15	.
CASSIRWSGTENTEAFF	TGTGCCAGTAGTATAAGGTGGAGCGGGACAGAGAACACTGAAGCTTTCTTT	TRBJ1-1	TRBD1	TRBV19	17	.
CATSDPTLGGTDYGYTF	TGTGCCACCAGTGATCCGACCCTCGGCGGGACAGACTATGGCTACACCTTC	TRBJ1-2	TRBD1	TRBV24-1	17	.
CASSRKGEINEKLFF	TGTGCCAGCAGCCGAAAAGGGGAGATTAATGAAAAACTGTTTTTT	TRBJ1-4	.	TRBV6-5	15	.
CASSFLTDNTEAFF	TGCGCCAGCAGCTTTCTCACGGATAACACTGAAGCTTTCTTT	TRBJ1-1	.	TRBV5-1	14	.
CASSLVSGGAGETQYF	TGTGCCAGCAGTTTAGTCAGCGGGGGGGCAGGAGAGACCCAGTACTTC	TRBJ2-5	TRBD2	TRBV28	16	.
CASSPGQGSLSGEQYF	TGTGCCAGCAGCCCCGGACAGGGCTCCCTTTCGGGGGAGCAGTACTTC	TRBJ2-7	TRBD1	TRBV4-2	16	.
CASSLDRYGYTF	TGTGCCAGCAGTTTAGACCGGTATGGCTACACCTTC	TRBJ1-2	.	TRBV12-3/TRBV12-4	12	.
CASSQFAGSRFTDTQYF	TGCGCCAGCAGCCAATTTGCAGGATCGCGATTCACAGATACGCAGTATTTT	TRBJ2-3	.	TRBV4-3	17	.
CASNRNYGYTF	TGTGCCAGTAACAGGAACTATGGCTACACCTTC	TRBJ1-2	.	TRBV6-6	11	.
CASSPLAGGMEQYF	TGCGCCAGCAGCCCGTTAGCGGGGGGGATGGAGCAGTACTTC	TRBJ2-7	TRBD2	TRBV5-1	14	.
CASAAGSNQPQHF	TGTGCTAGTGCGGCGGGGAGCAATCAGCCCCAGCATTTT	TRBJ1-5	.	TRBV12-5	13	.
CASSLGGRLDTQYF	TGTGCCAGCAGCTTGGGTGGGAGATTAGATACGCAGTATTTT	TRBJ2-3	.	TRBV7-6	14	.
CASSYSIPTNTDTQYF	TGTGCCAGCAGTTACTCGATCCCAACGAACACAGATACGCAGTATTTT	TRBJ2-3	.	TRBV6-6	16	.
CASTPSGNQPQHF	TGTGCCAGCACCCCATCGGGCAATCAGCCCCAGCATTTT	TRBJ1-5	.	TRBV7-9	13	.
CASSSPGPWRFF	TGTGCCAGCAGCTCACCGGGCCCCTGGAGATTCTTC	TRBJ2-1	.	TRBV7-2	12	.
CASTGPECVF	TGTGCCAGCACCGGTCCGGAATGCGTCTTC	TRBJ2-1	.	TRBV5-5	10	.
CASSPRDRGGETQYF	TGCGCCAGCAGCCCCCGGGACAGGGGTGGGGAGACCCAGTACTTC	TRBJ2-5	TRBD1	TRBV5-1	15	.
CASSLSDRGGEKLFF	TGTGCCAGCAGCTTATCGGACAGAGGAGGCGAAAAACTGTTTTTT	TRBJ1-4	.	TRBV11-2	15	.
CASATEIGNQPQHF	TGTGCCAGCGCGACTGAGATTGGCAATCAGCCCCAGCATTTT	TRBJ1-5	.	TRBV2	14	.
CASSPSMNSQTEAFF	TGTGCCAGCTCACCTTCGATGAACAGCCAAACTGAAGCTTTCTTT	TRBJ1-1	.	TRBV18	15	once
CASSETDRAMNQPQHF	TGTGCCAGCAGTGAAACTGACAGGGCCATGAATCAGCCCCAGCATTTT	TRBJ1-5	TRBD1	TRBV25-1	16	.
CASSARTSGGGNEQFF	TGTGCCAGTAGTGCCCGGACTAGCGGGGGGGGCAATGAGCAGTTCTTC	TRBJ2-1	TRBD2	TRBV19	16	.
CASSFVLAGGPGELFF	TGTGCCAGCAGTTTCGTACTAGCGGGGGGCCCCGGGGAGCTGTTTTTT	TRBJ2-2	TRBD2	TRBV6-5	16	once
CSAIDGTSSGETQYF	TGCAGTGCTATTGACGGGACTAGCTCAGGAGAGACCCAGTACTTC	TRBJ2-5	TRBD2	TRBV20-1	15	.